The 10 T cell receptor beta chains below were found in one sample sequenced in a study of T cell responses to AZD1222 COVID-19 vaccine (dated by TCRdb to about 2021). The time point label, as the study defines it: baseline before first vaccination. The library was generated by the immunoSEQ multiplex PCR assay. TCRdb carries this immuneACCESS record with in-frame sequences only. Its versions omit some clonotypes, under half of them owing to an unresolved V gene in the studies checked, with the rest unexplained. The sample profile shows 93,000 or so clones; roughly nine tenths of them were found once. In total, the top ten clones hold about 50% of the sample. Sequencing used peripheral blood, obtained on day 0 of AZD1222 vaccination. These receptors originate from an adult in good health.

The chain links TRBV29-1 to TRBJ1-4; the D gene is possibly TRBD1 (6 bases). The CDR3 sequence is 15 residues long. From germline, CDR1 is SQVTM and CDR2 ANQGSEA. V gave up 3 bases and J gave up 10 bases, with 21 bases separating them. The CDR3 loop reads CSVDIPGHPWGKLFF. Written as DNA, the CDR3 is TGCAGCGTTGATATCCCGGGACACCCTTGGGGAAAACTGTTTTTT.

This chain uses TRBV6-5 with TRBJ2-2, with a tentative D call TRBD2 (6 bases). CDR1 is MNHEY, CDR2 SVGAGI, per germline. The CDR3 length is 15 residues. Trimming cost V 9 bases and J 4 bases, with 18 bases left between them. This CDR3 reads CASKSSVRGTGELFF. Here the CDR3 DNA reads TGTGCCAGTAAATCTAGCGTGAGGGGCACCGGGGAGCTGTTTTTT.

The CDR3 loop reads CASSFPDQPQHF. CDR3 in DNA: TGTGCCAGCAGTTTTCCGGATCAGCCCCAGCATTTT. V is TRBV28 and J is TRBJ1-5; no firm D call. The V end lost 3 bases, the J end lost 5 bases, and 5 bases lay between the germline ends. This CDR3 is 12 amino acids long. CDR1 and CDR2 from the germline V gene are MDHEN and SYDVKM.

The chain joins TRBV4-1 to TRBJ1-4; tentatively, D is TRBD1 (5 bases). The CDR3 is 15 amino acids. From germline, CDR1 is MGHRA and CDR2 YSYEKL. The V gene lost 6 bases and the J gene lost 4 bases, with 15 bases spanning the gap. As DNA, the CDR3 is TGCGCCAGCAGAAGGGGACGGAACGTTAATGAAAAACTGTTTTTT. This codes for CASRRGRNVNEKLFF.

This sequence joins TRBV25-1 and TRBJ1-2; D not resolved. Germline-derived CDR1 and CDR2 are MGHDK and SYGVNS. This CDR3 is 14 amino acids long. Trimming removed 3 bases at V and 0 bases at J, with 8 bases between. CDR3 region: CASSDGRANYGYTF. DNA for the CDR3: TGTGCCAGCAGTGATGGGAGAGCTAACTATGGCTACACCTTC.

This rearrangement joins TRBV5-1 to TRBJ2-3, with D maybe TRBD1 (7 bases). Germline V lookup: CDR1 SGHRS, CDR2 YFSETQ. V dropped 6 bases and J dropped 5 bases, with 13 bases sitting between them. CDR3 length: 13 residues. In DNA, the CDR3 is TGCGCCAGCACGCAGGGGGGAGGAGATACGCAGTATTTT. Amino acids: CASTQGGGDTQYF.

CDR3 loop: CASSLSRPSYEQYF. In DNA form, the CDR3 reads TGTGCCAGCAGTTTGAGCAGGCCCTCCTACGAGCAGTACTTC. V usage is TRBV27 and J usage is TRBJ2-7; D gene unclear. The CDR3 loop spans 14 amino acids. Germline V gene sequence: CDR1 MNHEY, CDR2 SMNVEV (reference sequence). With 3 bases removed from V and 0 bases from J, the gap between germline ends came to 9 bases.

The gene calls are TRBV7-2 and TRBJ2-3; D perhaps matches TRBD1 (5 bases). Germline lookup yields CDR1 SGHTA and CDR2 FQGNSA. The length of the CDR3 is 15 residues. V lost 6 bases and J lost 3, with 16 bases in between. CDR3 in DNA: TGTGCCAGCAGACAACAGGCTTCCCTAACAGATACGCAGTATTTT. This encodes CASRQQASLTDTQYF.

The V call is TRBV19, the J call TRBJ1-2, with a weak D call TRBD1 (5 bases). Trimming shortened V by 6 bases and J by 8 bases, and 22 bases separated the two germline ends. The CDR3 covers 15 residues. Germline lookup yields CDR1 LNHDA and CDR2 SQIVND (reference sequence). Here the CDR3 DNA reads TGTGCCAGTAGGGACCATCGGGGGAGGGAAGGCGGCTACACCTTC. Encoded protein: CASRDHRGREGGYTF.

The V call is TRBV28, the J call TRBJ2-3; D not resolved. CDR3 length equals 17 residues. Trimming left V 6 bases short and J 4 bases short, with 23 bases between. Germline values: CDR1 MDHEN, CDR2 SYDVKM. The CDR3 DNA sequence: TGTGCCAGCAGCCGCCCCCGTCAGCCGGTGGTGTCAGATACGCAGTATTTT. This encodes CASSRPRQPVVSDTQYF.